These T cell receptor beta chains were read from a single sample in a study of cytomegalovirus exposure and HLA in healthy donors. This table comes from immunoSEQ multiplex PCR, and its TCRdb copy is limited to in-frame clones, with some not included. The repertoire holds 130,000 to 150,000 clones, roughly 65% seen once, with around 4% in the top ten. Sequencing was done on a sample of PBMCs. The source of these receptors is a man between 60 and 70 years old in good health and CMV-seronegative. CDR3s include the opening cysteine and the closing phenylalanine or tryptophan. Fields, in order: CDR3 length, clone size, J gene, V gene, D gene, CDR3 DNA, CDR3 protein. D genes are given only for firm matches. The size entry is marked missing in some rows and otherwise reads once, few, many or a size class.

16 | once | TRBJ2-7 | TRBV15 | TRBD1 | TGTGCCACCAGCAGGGGGGGACAGGGGGGGAACTACGAGCAGTACTTC | CATSRGGQGGNYEQYF
16 | . | TRBJ1-5 | TRBV5-1 | TRBD1 | TGCGCCAGCAGCCCTGGGACAGGTCCGAGCAATCAGCCCCAGCATTTT | CASSPGTGPSNQPQHF
17 | . | TRBJ2-7 | TRBV21-1 | . | TGTGCCAGCAGCCCCCTTAATGGGGACAGGGAAAACTACGAGCAGTACTTC | CASSPLNGDRENYEQYF
15 | . | TRBJ1-1 | TRBV5-1 | . | TGCGCCAGCAGCTTGGATTATCGGGAGGGGACTGAAGCTTTCTTT | CASSLDYREGTEAFF
15 | . | TRBJ2-2 | TRBV4-1 | . | TGCGCCAGCAGCCCACTCATAGAGGACACCGGGGAGCTGTTTTTT | CASSPLIEDTGELFF
17 | . | TRBJ2-7 | TRBV9 | TRBD2 | TGTGCCAGCAGCGTCGGGGAGACTAGCGGGAGGGGGCGCGAGCAGTACTTC | CASSVGETSGRGREQYF
13 | . | TRBJ1-2 | TRBV6-5 | TRBD1 | TGTGCCAGCAGTCGACAGGGGGGAAGCGGCTACACCTTC | CASSRQGGSGYTF
13 | once | TRBJ1-1 | TRBV10-3 | . | TGTGCCATCTCGGCCAGGGCGAACACTGAAGCTTTCTTT | CAISARANTEAFF
13 | . | TRBJ1-2 | TRBV6-5 | . | TGTGCCAGCAGCCCCTCACAGGGTTATGGCTACACCTTC | CASSPSQGYGYTF
11 | . | TRBJ1-2 | TRBV6-1 | TRBD1 | TGTGCCAGCCTCAGGGGGGCTGGCTACACCTTC | CASLRGAGYTF
13 | . | TRBJ2-7 | TRBV27 | TRBD2 | TGTGCCAGCAGTCCGCGGGAGGCCTACGAGCAGTACTTC | CASSPREAYEQYF
18 | . | TRBJ2-1 | TRBV28 | TRBD2 | TGTGCCAGCAGCCTGGGACTAGCGCTACCCAGCTCCTACAATGAGCAGTTCTTC | CASSLGLALPSSYNEQFF
14 | . | TRBJ1-1 | TRBV25-1 | . | TGTGCCAGCAGTGAATTGCAGGATAGGGGTGAAGCTTTCTTT | CASSELQDRGEAFF
14 | . | TRBJ1-2 | TRBV6-5 | . | TGTGCCAGCAGTACGACTCTGGACACCTATGGCTACACCTTC | CASSTTLDTYGYTF
15 | . | TRBJ2-3 | TRBV19 | . | TGTGCCAGTAGTATAGCTAGCGACAGCACAGATACGCAGTATTTT | CASSIASDSTDTQYF
16 | few | TRBJ1-4 | TRBV5-5 | . | TGTGCCAGCAGCCTTAGTGTCCTAGCTAGTAATGAAAAACTGTTTTTT | CASSLSVLASNEKLFF
11 | . | TRBJ2-7 | TRBV5-5 | . | TGTGCCAGCAGCTCATCCTACGAGCAGTACTTC | CASSSSYEQYF
16 | . | TRBJ2-2 | TRBV7-3 | . | TGTGCCAGCAGCCAGGGGGGCGGAGCGAACACCGGGGAGCTGTTTTTT | CASSQGGGANTGELFF
15 | . | TRBJ2-2 | TRBV7-8 | . | TGTGCCAGCAGCCCGGGGGACAGGAACACCGGGGAGCTGTTTTTT | CASSPGDRNTGELFF
13 | . | TRBJ2-1 | TRBV6-5 | . | TGTGCCAGCAGTTACTCGAGCTACAATGAGCAGTTCTTC | CASSYSSYNEQFF
14 | . | TRBJ1-5 | TRBV6-1 | . | TGTGCCAGCAGTGTAGGTTTAGCGTTTCAGCCCCAGCATTTT | CASSVGLAFQPQHF
15 | once | TRBJ2-5 | TRBV27 | TRBD2 | TGTGCCAGCAGTCTGACTAGCGGGAGAGGGGAGACCCAGTACTTC | CASSLTSGRGETQYF
12 | . | TRBJ2-7 | TRBV28 | . | TGTGCCAGCAGCCCCGGACAGAACGAGCAGTACTTC | CASSPGQNEQYF
14 | . | TRBJ2-7 | TRBV16 | TRBD2 | TGTGCCAGCAGCCCGGGAGCGGGAGGATACGAGCAGTACTTC | CASSPGAGGYEQYF
14 | . | TRBJ1-4 | TRBV28 | TRBD1 | TGTGCCAGCACCCAGGGACAGGGATTTGAAAAACTGTTTTTT | CASTQGQGFEKLFF
14 | . | TRBJ2-1 | TRBV27 | TRBD2 | TGTGCCAGCAGTTTACGGCGGGAGGCGGGTGAGCAGTTCTTC | CASSLRREAGEQFF
13 | . | TRBJ2-3 | TRBV2 | . | TGTGCCAGGGCAGGGCTAAGCACAGATACGCAGTATTTT | CARAGLSTDTQYF
13 | . | TRBJ1-6 | TRBV5-1 | . | TGCGCCAGCAGCCGCGGGCTTGATTCACCCCTCCACTTT | CASSRGLDSPLHF
13 | . | TRBJ1-4 | TRBV28 | . | TGTGCCAGCAGTTTAGGACAGACCGAAAAACTGTTTTTT | CASSLGQTEKLFF
14 | . | TRBJ2-7 | TRBV5-1 | TRBD2 | TGCGCCAGCAGTCCGACTAGCGAAGGAGGAGAGCAGTACTTC | CASSPTSEGGEQYF
14 | . | TRBJ2-3 | TRBV5-1 | . | TGCGCCAGCAGCGGGCGGGACCCCACAGATACGCAGTATTTT | CASSGRDPTDTQYF
16 | . | TRBJ2-5 | TRBV14 | . | TGTGCCAGCAGCCAAGTTCAGGGGTTAGTCCAAGAGACCCAGTACTTC | CASSQVQGLVQETQYF
15 | . | TRBJ2-1 | TRBV28 | TRBD2 | TGTGCCAGCAGGGGAGCGGGGGTCTCCTACAATGAGCAGTTCTTC | CASRGAGVSYNEQFF
19 | . | TRBJ2-2 | TRBV5-4 | TRBD2 | TGTGCCAGCAGCTTGGAGTATGGATTCGCGGGAGGGCCGACCGGGGAGCTGTTTTTT | CASSLEYGFAGGPTGELFF
13 | . | TRBJ2-1 | TRBV29-1 | TRBD2 | TGCAGCGTTGGGGGGATAGCGGGCAATGAGCAGTTCTTC | CSVGGIAGNEQFF
13 | . | TRBJ1-1 | TRBV5-6 | . | TGTGCCAGCAGCTTCGGGAGGAACACTGAAGCTTTCTTT | CASSFGRNTEAFF
16 | . | TRBJ1-1 | TRBV5-4 | TRBD1 | TGTGCCAGCAGCCGTACCGGACTGACAGGGGGTGAATCAGCTTTCTTT | CASSRTGLTGGESAFF
15 | . | TRBJ2-5 | TRBV11-2 | TRBD2 | TGTGCCAGCAGCTCTTCTAGCGGTTTCCAAGAGACCCAGTACTTC | CASSSSSGFQETQYF
12 | . | TRBJ2-2 | TRBV28 | . | TGTGCCAGCCTGGGAGGTTTCGGGGAGCTGTTTTTT | CASLGGFGELFF
23 | . | TRBJ2-3 | TRBV9 | TRBD2 | TGTGCCAGCAGCCGTGATCATAAGGGTTTACTAGCGGGAGGGCCCAAGAGCACAGATACGCAGTATTTT | CASSRDHKGLLAGGPKSTDTQYF
17 | . | TRBJ2-1 | TRBV27 | . | TGTGCCAGCAGTTTATTGGGTTGGAGCGAGTCCTACAATGAGCAGTTCTTC | CASSLLGWSESYNEQFF
13 | few | TRBJ2-3 | TRBV14 | . | TGTGCCAGCAGCGCAGGTCCGGTCGATACGCAGTATTTT | CASSAGPVDTQYF
13 | . | TRBJ1-3 | TRBV7-8 | . | TGTGCCAGCAGCTCGGGGACTGGAAACACCATATATTTT | CASSSGTGNTIYF
16 | . | TRBJ2-3 | TRBV7-3 | TRBD2 | TGTGCCAGCAGCGGACTGGGAGCGGGAATCACAGATACGCAGTATTTT | CASSGLGAGITDTQYF
17 | . | TRBJ2-3 | TRBV13 | . | TGTGCCAGCAGCCTCCTGACAGGGAGGTGGGCCACAGATACGCAGTATTTT | CASSLLTGRWATDTQYF
15 | few | TRBJ2-1 | TRBV27 | TRBD2 | TGTGCCAGCAGTCGTGGACTAGCGGCTTACAATGAGCAGTTCTTC | CASSRGLAAYNEQFF
16 | few | TRBJ2-3 | TRBV7-8 | TRBD2 | TGTGCCAGCAGCTTACGAGGACTAGCGGGAACAGATACGCAGTATTTT | CASSLRGLAGTDTQYF
15 | few | TRBJ2-1 | TRBV15 | TRBD2 | TGTGCCACCAGCAAAAAAATAGCGGGAGCAAATGAGCAGTTCTTC | CATSKKIAGANEQFF
12 | . | TRBJ1-5 | TRBV6-5 | . | TGTGCCAGCAGTTACGTAGATCAGCCCCAGCATTTT | CASSYVDQPQHF
12 | . | TRBJ1-5 | TRBV28 | . | TGTGCCAGCACTTTAGAGGATCAGCCCCAGCATTTT | CASTLEDQPQHF
14 | few | TRBJ2-1 | TRBV27 | . | TGTGCCAGCAGTTTATGGGCCAGCTTAACTGAGCAGTTCTTC | CASSLWASLTEQFF
18 | . | TRBJ1-1 | TRBV2 | TRBD1 | TGTGCCAGCAGTCGCCGAACATCGCCGGGACAGGGAAACACTGAAGCTTTCTTT | CASSRRTSPGQGNTEAFF
16 | . | TRBJ1-2 | TRBV30 | TRBD1 | TGTGCCTGGAGTGTACAAAGGGGACAGGCTGACTATGGCTACACCTTC | CAWSVQRGQADYGYTF